The clone carrying this TCR beta chain turned up a few times. Its specificity is unknown. V lost 5 bases, J lost 10 bases, and 7 bases stayed unmatched. The CDR3 is 13 amino acids. The germline V gene has CDR1 MNHNY and CDR2 SVGAGI (reference sequence). The data stem from a study of cytomegalovirus exposure and HLA in healthy donors. Study observations and caveats: According to reports, the classifier identified cytomegalovirus status with high specificity and sensitivity. While the bulk of TCR sequences proved rare, some public TCRs turned up in many donors. An analysis done earlier found most TCR beta V segments productive about 90% or about 30% of the time.

Primers for the PCR totalled 60 Vbeta and 13 Jbeta. Sequencing used immunoSEQ multiplex PCR; TCRdb keeps in-frame clones, though not all of them. The sample holds about 160,000 clones, around 60% seen once. The sample comprised PBMCs. This receptor was taken from a woman aged 55-69 years in good health and CMV-seropositive. This chain joins TRBV6-6 and TRBJ1-1; 10 bases fit TRBD1. CDR3 residues: CASSRDRGRGAFF. CDR3 nucleotides: TGTGCCAGCAGTCGAGACAGGGGGCGCGGAGCTTTCTTT.